This entry features one TCR beta chain sequence. Its antigen is unidentified. This record belongs to a study of blood T cells in healthy people across ages. Study-level findings and limits: Roughly linear declines in TCR beta diversity per million T cells occurred with age.

A second 7 to 11 cycle PCR used barcoded and J-beta primers. From the 5' RACE reads, TCRdb called clonotypes with MiXCR, one entry per CDR3 protein. The sample lists around 1,100,000 distinct CDR3 sequences; roughly two fifths were seen once. This clonotype was obtained from a man aged 18-30 years in good health. The sequenced sample was blood.

CDR3 sequence reads: CSVAQSRTDTQYF. CDR3 in DNA: TGCAGCGTTGCGCAATCCCGCACAGATACGCAGTATTTT. This chain uses TRBV29-1 with TRBJ2-3; no reliable D call. This CDR3 has 13 residues. Germline V gene lookup returns CDR1 SQVTM and CDR2 ANQGSEA. Trimming removed 4 bases from V and 1 base from J, with 9 bases in between.